These T cell receptor beta chains were read from a single sample in a study of blood T cell repertoires in COVID-19. Clones were read by immunoSEQ multiplex PCR, and TCRdb kept only the in-frame ones, dropping some. Of 150,000 to 200,000 clones listed, 79% are singletons. The material sequenced was peripheral blood. Source of these receptors: a man aged 60 to 75 with active or convalescent COVID-19. CDR3s leave out the opening cysteine and the closing phenylalanine or tryptophan. Fields, in order: CDR3 protein, V gene, J gene.

CDR3 protein: ASSSGYAGGGTQF
V gene: TRBV11-3
J gene: TRBJ2-1

CDR3 protein: ASSPRQGAGEQY
V gene: TRBV7-2
J gene: TRBJ2-7

CDR3 protein: ASSPGQDTEAF
V gene: TRBV18
J gene: TRBJ1-1

CDR3 protein: ASSLGGGRNTEAF
V gene: TRBV11-2
J gene: TRBJ1-1

CDR3 protein: AWSRQAGGYT
V gene: TRBV30
J gene: TRBJ1-2

CDR3 protein: ASSLYHGNTEAF
V gene: TRBV28
J gene: TRBJ1-1

CDR3 protein: ASSLSYRGAAEKLF
V gene: TRBV5-4
J gene: TRBJ1-4

CDR3 protein: ASSSLGGSSYNEQF
V gene: TRBV7-2
J gene: TRBJ2-1

CDR3 protein: ASSATAGETQY
V gene: TRBV25-1
J gene: TRBJ2-5

CDR3 protein: ASRQNPPSYGYT
V gene: TRBV5-1
J gene: TRBJ1-2

CDR3 protein: ASGARTGKAGELF
V gene: TRBV19
J gene: TRBJ2-2

CDR3 protein: SGTGARGEPGNEQF
V gene: TRBV29-1
J gene: TRBJ2-1

CDR3 protein: ASSPTSGNTEAF
V gene: TRBV18
J gene: TRBJ1-1

CDR3 protein: ASSFYTGGSGNTIY
V gene: TRBV18
J gene: TRBJ1-3

CDR3 protein: ASRAGSTDTQY
V gene: TRBV7-6
J gene: TRBJ2-3

CDR3 protein: ASSLSYKQRLF
V gene: TRBV27
J gene: TRBJ1-4

CDR3 protein: ATARDRGYEQY
V gene: TRBV15
J gene: TRBJ2-7

CDR3 protein: ASSLVQGREAF
V gene: TRBV5-1
J gene: TRBJ1-1

CDR3 protein: ASSLRGTSGDEQF
V gene: TRBV11-2
J gene: TRBJ2-1

CDR3 protein: ASSFSRYEQF
V gene: TRBV12-3/TRBV12-4
J gene: TRBJ2-1

CDR3 protein: ASSLAPNNEQF
V gene: TRBV7-2
J gene: TRBJ2-1

CDR3 protein: ASSPGQGSSLH
V gene: TRBV11-2
J gene: TRBJ1-6

CDR3 protein: ASSLRQGPGYEQY
V gene: TRBV5-1
J gene: TRBJ2-7

CDR3 protein: ASSLGQGETEAF
V gene: TRBV7-9
J gene: TRBJ1-1

CDR3 protein: ASSPAGEGYYGYT
V gene: TRBV4-1
J gene: TRBJ1-2

CDR3 protein: ASSPRLAGSTGELF
V gene: TRBV11-3
J gene: TRBJ2-2

CDR3 protein: ASSLGTAGEQY
V gene: TRBV7-9
J gene: TRBJ2-7

CDR3 protein: ASSPVSTGELF
V gene: TRBV7-8
J gene: TRBJ2-2

CDR3 protein: ASSFSAGDAPDTQY
V gene: TRBV7-3
J gene: TRBJ2-3

CDR3 protein: ASSGERGLRSYNEQF
V gene: TRBV5-1
J gene: TRBJ2-1

CDR3 protein: ASSPSGSGGYT
V gene: TRBV18
J gene: TRBJ1-2

CDR3 protein: ASSPRKPPWTGGYGYT
V gene: TRBV27
J gene: TRBJ1-2

CDR3 protein: ASTPSGTGLLNTGELF
V gene: TRBV28
J gene: TRBJ2-2

CDR3 protein: ASRAQGRYTEAF
V gene: TRBV28
J gene: TRBJ1-1

CDR3 protein: ASSPGQGRLDTQY
V gene: TRBV7-9
J gene: TRBJ2-3

CDR3 protein: ASSSVRAQPQH
V gene: TRBV18
J gene: TRBJ1-5

CDR3 protein: ASSVAAGGPNEQF
V gene: TRBV9
J gene: TRBJ2-1

CDR3 protein: ASSGVEGESYEQY
V gene: TRBV2
J gene: TRBJ2-7

CDR3 protein: ASSLQWGTGDDEQY
V gene: TRBV5-8
J gene: TRBJ2-7

CDR3 protein: ASSYSGAGSYEQY
V gene: TRBV6-5
J gene: TRBJ2-7

CDR3 protein: ASSLALRENTGELF
V gene: TRBV7-9
J gene: TRBJ2-2

CDR3 protein: ASSEMSASYNEQF
V gene: TRBV6-1
J gene: TRBJ2-1

CDR3 protein: ASSPSGSVPNEQF
V gene: TRBV19
J gene: TRBJ2-1

CDR3 protein: ASSPGQASSYNSPLH
V gene: TRBV18
J gene: TRBJ1-6

CDR3 protein: ASSGQAGGSDTQY
V gene: TRBV7-2
J gene: TRBJ2-3